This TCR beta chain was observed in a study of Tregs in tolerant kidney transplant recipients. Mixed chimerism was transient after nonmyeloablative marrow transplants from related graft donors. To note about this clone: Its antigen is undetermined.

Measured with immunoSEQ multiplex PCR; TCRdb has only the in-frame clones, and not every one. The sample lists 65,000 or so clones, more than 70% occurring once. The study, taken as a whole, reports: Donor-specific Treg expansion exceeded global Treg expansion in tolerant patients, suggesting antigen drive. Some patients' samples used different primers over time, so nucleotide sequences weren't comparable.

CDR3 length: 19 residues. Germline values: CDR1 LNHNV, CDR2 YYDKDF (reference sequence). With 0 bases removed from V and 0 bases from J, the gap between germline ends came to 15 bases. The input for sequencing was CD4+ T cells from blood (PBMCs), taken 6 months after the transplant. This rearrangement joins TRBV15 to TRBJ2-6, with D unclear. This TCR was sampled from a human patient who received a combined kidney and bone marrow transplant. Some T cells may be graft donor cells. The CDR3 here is CATSRDIGRILSGANVLTF. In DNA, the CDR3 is TGTGCCACCAGCAGAGATATCGGCAGGATCCTCTCTGGGGCCAACGTCCTGACTTTC.